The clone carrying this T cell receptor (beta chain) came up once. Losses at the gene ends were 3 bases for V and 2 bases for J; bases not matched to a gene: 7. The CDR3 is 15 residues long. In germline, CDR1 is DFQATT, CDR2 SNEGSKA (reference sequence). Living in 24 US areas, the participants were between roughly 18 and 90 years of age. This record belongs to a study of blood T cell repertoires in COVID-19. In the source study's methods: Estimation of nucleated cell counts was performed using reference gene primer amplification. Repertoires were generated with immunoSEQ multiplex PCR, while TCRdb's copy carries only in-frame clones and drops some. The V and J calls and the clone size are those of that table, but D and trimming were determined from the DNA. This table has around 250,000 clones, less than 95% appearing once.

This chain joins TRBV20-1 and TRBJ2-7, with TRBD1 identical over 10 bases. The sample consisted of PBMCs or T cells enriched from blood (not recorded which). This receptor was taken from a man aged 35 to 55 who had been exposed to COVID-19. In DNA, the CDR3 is TGCAGTGCTAGTGGAGCGGGACAGGGGACCTACGAGCAGTACTTC. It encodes CSASGAGQGTYEQYF.